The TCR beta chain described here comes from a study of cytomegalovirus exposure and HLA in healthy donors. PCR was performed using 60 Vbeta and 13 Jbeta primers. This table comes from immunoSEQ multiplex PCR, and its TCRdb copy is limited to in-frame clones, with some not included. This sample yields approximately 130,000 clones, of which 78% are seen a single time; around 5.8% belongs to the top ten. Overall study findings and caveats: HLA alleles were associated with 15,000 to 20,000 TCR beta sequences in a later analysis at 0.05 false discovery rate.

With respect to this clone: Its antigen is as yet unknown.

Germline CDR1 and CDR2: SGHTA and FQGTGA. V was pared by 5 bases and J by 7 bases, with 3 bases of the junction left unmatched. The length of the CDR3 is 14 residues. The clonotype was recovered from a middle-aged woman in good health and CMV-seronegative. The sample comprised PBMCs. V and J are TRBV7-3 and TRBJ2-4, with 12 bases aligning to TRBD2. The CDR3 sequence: CASSPGTSGNIQYF. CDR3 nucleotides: TGTGCCAGCAGCCCCGGGACTAGCGGGAACATTCAGTACTTC. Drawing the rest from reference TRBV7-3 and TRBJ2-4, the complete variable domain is GAGVSQTPSNKVTEKGKYVELRCDPISGHTALYWYRQSLGQGPEFLIYFQGTGAADDSGLPNDRFFAVRPEGSVSTLKIQRTERGDSAVYLCASSPGTSGNIQYFGAGTRLSVL.